The 22 T cell receptor beta chains below all came from one sample that was sequenced in a study of OX40 agonist ivuxolimab in advanced cancers. TCRdb's table, derived via immunoSEQ multiplex PCR, lists solely in-frame clones and lacks some. The table records more than 85,000 clones, about 90% of them present only once. Sequencing used CD4+ or CD8+ T cells sorted from blood, obtained in a trial of the OX40 agonist ivuxolimab. The receptors were gathered from an adult with an advanced solid tumor such as melanoma, head and neck, liver or kidney cancer.

The genes are TRBV6-1 and TRBJ1-1; a possible D gene is TRBD1 (5 bases). The CDR3 is made up of 15 amino acids. The V gene lost 4 bases and the J gene lost 5 bases, with 17 bases spanning the gap. Germline assignment: CDR1 MNHNS and CDR2 SASEGT. The CDR3 loop is CASSGGRSLGTEAFF. The DNA of the CDR3 is TGTGCCAGCAGTGGGGGCAGGTCGCTGGGGACTGAAGCTTTCTTT.

The CDR3 is CASSLAAGGPRTEAFF. As DNA, the CDR3 is TGCGCCAGCAGCTTGGCGGCAGGGGGACCCAGGACTGAAGCTTTCTTT. This chain joins TRBV5-1 and TRBJ1-1; TRBD1 matches at 7 bases. In germline, CDR1 is SGHRS, CDR2 YFSETQ. CDR3 length: 16 amino acids. V gave up 0 bases and J gave up 5 bases; unmatched junction bases: 10.

The CDR3 reads CASSLRVGSRGFNYGYTF. As DNA, the CDR3 is TGTGCCAGCAGTTTAAGGGTCGGTTCCAGAGGGTTTAACTATGGCTACACCTTC. V gene TRBV28 combines with J gene TRBJ1-2; no reliable D call. Germline CDR1 MDHEN, CDR2 SYDVKM. This CDR3 comprises 18 residues. V lost 2 bases to trimming and J lost 1 base, with 20 bases between them.

In DNA, the CDR3 is TGTGCCATCAGAACCGGGACCGAGACCTACGAGCAGTACTTC. Residues: CAIRTGTETYEQYF. The J gene is TRBJ2-7, the V gene TRBV10-3; either TRBD1 or TRBD2 may fit D (5 bases each). The germline V and J ends were trimmed by 6 bases and 2 bases, with 14 bases remaining between them. This CDR3 comprises 14 residues. The germline V gene has CDR1 ENHRY and CDR2 SYGVKD.

V and J are TRBV19 and TRBJ1-3; possibly TRBD1 for D (6 bases). The CDR3 sequence is 13 residues long. Germline CDR1 and CDR2: LNHDA and SQIVND (reference sequence). Trimming shortened V by 5 bases and J by 8 bases, and 13 bases separated the two germline ends. Here the CDR3 reads CASSDRPRDTIYF. The CDR3 DNA follows: TGTGCCAGTAGTGACAGGCCCCGGGACACCATATATTTT.

This chain joins TRBV5-6 and TRBJ2-5, with D maybe TRBD1 (5 bases). V was pared by 3 bases and J by 5 bases, with 14 bases between. CDR1 SGHDT and CDR2 YYEEEE come from the germline V gene. CDR3 length equals 14 residues. CDR3 amino acids: CASSYSGLRETQYF. CDR3 bases: TGTGCCAGCAGCTACTCAGGGTTAAGGGAGACCCAGTACTTC.

The genes are TRBV18 and TRBJ2-7; unclear D gene. The CDR3 has 13 residues. Germline V gene sequence: CDR1 KGHSH, CDR2 LQKENI. The ends were cut back, 3 bases at V and 3 bases at J, with 9 bases in the middle. This CDR3 is CASSPGANYEQYF. In DNA form, the CDR3 reads TGTGCCAGCTCACCTGGTGCCAACTACGAGCAGTACTTC.

The rearrangement joins TRBV6-5 to TRBJ2-7; maybe TRBD2 (5 bases). Trimming took off 0 bases at V and 0 bases at J, with 6 bases between the two ends. Per germline, CDR1 MNHEY and CDR2 SVGAGI. This CDR3 region has 14 residues. The CDR3 DNA follows: TGTGCCAGCAGTTACTCGAGGGTCTCCTACGAGCAGTACTTC. This translates into CASSYSRVSYEQYF.

This chain connects TRBV5-4 to TRBJ2-5; D is undetermined. CDR1 and CDR2 (germline): SGHNT, YYREEE (reference sequence). There are 13 residues in the CDR3. Trimming removed 0 bases at V and 1 base at J, with 4 bases between. DNA of the CDR3: TGTGCCAGCAGCTTGGTTCTCCAAGAGACCCAGTACTTC. This sequence encodes CASSLVLQETQYF.

The gene calls are TRBV27 and TRBJ1-4; perhaps TRBD1 as D (6 bases). V lost 6 bases and J 12 bases, leaving 23 bases between the germline ends. CDR3 length equals 15 residues. CDR1 and CDR2 from the germline V gene are MNHEY and SMNVEV (reference sequence). The CDR3, as DNA: TGTGCCAGCAGACCCGGGGGCCTTGGGGGAAATCAACTGTTTTTT. Protein: CASRPGGLGGNQLFF.

In its sample, this clone was seen a few times. This chain links TRBV14 with TRBJ1-2, with D unresolved. The CDR3 loop spans 17 amino acids. Per germline, CDR1 SGHDN and CDR2 FVKESK. Trimming removed 0 bases from V and 0 bases from J, with 14 bases in between. The chain's CDR3 is CASSQDSSANSNYGYTF. CDR3 sequence (DNA): TGTGCCAGCAGCCAAGATAGCTCGGCGAATTCTAACTATGGCTACACCTTC.

The chain carries TRBV27 and TRBJ2-2; D is unclear. Trimming pared 3 bases from V and 6 bases from J, leaving 5 bases between. In germline, CDR1 is MNHEY, CDR2 SMNVEV (reference sequence). The CDR3 is 12 amino acids. In DNA form, the CDR3 reads TGTGCCAGCAGTTTTTATTCCGGGGAGCTGTTTTTT. Its protein product is CASSFYSGELFF.

This clone has just a few counts. The V call is TRBV14, the J call TRBJ1-2, with 7 bases lining up with TRBD1. From germline, CDR1 is SGHDN and CDR2 FVKESK. The CDR3 consists of 15 residues. The ends lost 1 base at V and 2 bases at J; junction bases unmatched: 4. CDR3 nucleotide sequence: TGTGCCAGCAGCCAAGCAGGGGGATGGAACTATGGCTACACCTTC. Protein product: CASSQAGGWNYGYTF.

The rearrangement uses TRBV10-1 and TRBJ2-7; TRBD1 agrees at 7 bases. Germline CDR1 reads WNHNN; CDR2 reads SYGVQD (reference sequence). V was clipped by 3 bases and J by 12 bases; unmatched bases: 17. The CDR3 is 15 amino acids. The CDR3 coding sequence is TGCGCCAGCAGTGAATCGTCCTGGACAGGCCATTTACTGTACTTC. Translation gives CASSESSWTGHLLYF.

V usage is TRBV18 and J usage is TRBJ2-4; TRBD2 matches 12 bases. The CDR3 is 16 residues long. Germline-derived CDR1 and CDR2 are KGHSH and LQKENI. V was clipped by 0 bases and J by 4 bases; unmatched bases: 1. CDR3 DNA sequence: TGTGCCAGCTCACCACCGGGGACTAGCGGGAAAAACATTCAGTACTTC. Its translation: CASSPPGTSGKNIQYF.

This chain joins TRBV6-5 and TRBJ1-6; D ambiguous. Trimming stripped 2 bases from V and 10 bases from J, with 15 bases between. Germline assignment: CDR1 MNHEY and CDR2 SVGAGI. CDR3 length: 15 amino acids. The CDR3 region is CASSYGSGLGSPLHF. CDR3 DNA sequence: TGTGCCAGCAGTTACGGTAGCGGGTTGGGATCACCCCTCCACTTT.

The chain carries TRBV9 and TRBJ2-1, with a tentative D call TRBD1 (5 bases). This CDR3 spans 15 amino acids. Germline CDR1 reads SGDLS; CDR2 reads YYNGEE. V lost 0 bases to trimming and J lost 10 bases, with 17 bases between them. The CDR3 coding sequence is TGTGCCAGCAGCGTAGAGGGGATCGCCGGCAGCGAGCAGTTCTTC. It encodes CASSVEGIAGSEQFF.

In DNA, the CDR3 is TGTGCCAGGAAGAGGACGGATGATAACTATGGCTACACCTTC. It specifies CARKRTDDNYGYTF. The chain joins TRBV2 to TRBJ1-2; no clear D. Trimming shortened V by 9 bases and J by 1 base, and 15 bases separated the two germline ends. CDR3 length: 14 amino acids. Germline assignment: CDR1 SNHLY and CDR2 FYNNEI.

The rearrangement links TRBV29-1 to TRBJ2-3, with D possibly being TRBD2 (6 bases). This CDR3 spans 15 amino acids. V was pared by 3 bases and J by 0 bases, with 13 bases between. Germline values: CDR1 SQVTM, CDR2 ANQGSEA. CDR3 nucleotides: TGCAGCGTTGATTCTAGGGACTCCAGCACAGATACGCAGTATTTT. Its translation: CSVDSRDSSTDTQYF.

The chain uses TRBV19 and TRBJ2-5; 7 bases fit TRBD2. The CDR3 has 13 residues. V shed 4 bases and J 1 base; nucleotides not matched to a gene: 0. The V gene's germline CDR1 is LNHDA and CDR2 SQIVND (reference sequence). The CDR3 DNA follows: TGTGCCAGTAGTAGGGGGGGCCAAGAGACCCAGTACTTC. Its protein is CASSRGGQETQYF.

The chain employs TRBV15 and TRBJ1-5; D is unclear. The CDR3 runs 13 residues. V was pared by 2 bases and J by 0 bases, with 2 bases between. Per germline, CDR1 LNHNV and CDR2 YYDKDF (reference sequence). The CDR3 sequence: CATSRLSNQPQHF. CDR3 nucleotides: TGTGCCACCAGCAGACTTAGCAATCAGCCCCAGCATTTT. Drawing the rest from reference TRBV15 and TRBJ1-5, the complete variable domain is DAMVIQNPRYQVTQFGKPVTLSCSQTLNHNVMYWYQQKSSQAPKLLFHYYDKDFNNEADTPDNFQSRRPNTSFCFLDIRSPGLGDTAMYLCATSRLSNQPQHFGDGTRLSIL.

This clone occurred once. This chain links TRBV6-1 with TRBJ2-7; D uncertain. V was pared by 3 bases and J by 6 bases, with 27 bases between. This CDR3 has 18 residues. Germline V gene data show CDR1 as MNHNS and CDR2 as SASEGT. The CDR3 region is CASSDRYHSGIGRVEQYF. The CDR3 DNA reads as TGTGCCAGCAGTGATCGATATCACAGTGGTATCGGACGGGTCGAGCAGTACTTC.